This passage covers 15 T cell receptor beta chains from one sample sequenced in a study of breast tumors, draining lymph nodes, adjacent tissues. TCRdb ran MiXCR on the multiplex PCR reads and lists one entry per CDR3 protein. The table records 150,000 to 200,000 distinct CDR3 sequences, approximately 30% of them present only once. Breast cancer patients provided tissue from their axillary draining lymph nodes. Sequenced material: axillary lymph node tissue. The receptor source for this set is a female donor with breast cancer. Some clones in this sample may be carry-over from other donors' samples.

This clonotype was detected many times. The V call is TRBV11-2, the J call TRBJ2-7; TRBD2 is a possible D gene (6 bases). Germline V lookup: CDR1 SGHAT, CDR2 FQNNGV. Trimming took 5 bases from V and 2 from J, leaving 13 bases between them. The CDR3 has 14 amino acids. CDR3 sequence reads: CASSNTGSAYEQYF. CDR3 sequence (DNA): TGTGCCAGCAGCAACACCGGGAGCGCCTACGAGCAGTACTTC.

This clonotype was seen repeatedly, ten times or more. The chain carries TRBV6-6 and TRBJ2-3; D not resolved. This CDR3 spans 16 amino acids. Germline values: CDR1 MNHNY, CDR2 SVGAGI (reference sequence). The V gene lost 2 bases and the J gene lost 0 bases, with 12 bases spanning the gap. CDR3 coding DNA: TGTGCCAGCAGTTACCGGCCCTACCAGAGCACAGATACGCAGTATTTT. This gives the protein CASSYRPYQSTDTQYF.

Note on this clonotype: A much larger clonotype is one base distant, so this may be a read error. Here the CDR3 reads CASSLGRLAGVMGTYNGQFF. The CDR3 coding sequence is TGTGCCAGCAGTTTAGGACGACTAGCGGGAGTCATGGGCACCTACAATGGGCAGTTCTTC. The chain employs TRBV12-3 or TRBV12-4 and TRBJ2-1; 12 nucleotides align to TRBD2. There are 20 residues in the CDR3.

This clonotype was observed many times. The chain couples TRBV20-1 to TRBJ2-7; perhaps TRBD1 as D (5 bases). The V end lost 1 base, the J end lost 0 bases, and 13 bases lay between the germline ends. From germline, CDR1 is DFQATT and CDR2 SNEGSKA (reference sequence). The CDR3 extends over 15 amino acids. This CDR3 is CSARANKDISYEQYF. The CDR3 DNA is TGCAGTGCTAGAGCCAATAAGGACATCTCCTACGAGCAGTACTTC.

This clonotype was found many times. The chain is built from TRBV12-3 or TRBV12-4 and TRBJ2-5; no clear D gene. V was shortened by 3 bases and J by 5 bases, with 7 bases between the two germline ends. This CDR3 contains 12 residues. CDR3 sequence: CASSFRVETQYF. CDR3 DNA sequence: TGTGCCAGCAGTTTTAGGGTGGAGACCCAGTACTTC.

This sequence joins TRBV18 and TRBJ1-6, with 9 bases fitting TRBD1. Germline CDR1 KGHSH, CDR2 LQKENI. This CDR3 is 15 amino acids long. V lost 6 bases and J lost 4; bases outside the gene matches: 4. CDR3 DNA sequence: TGTGCCAGCTCCGGGACAGGGAATTATAATTCACCCCTCCACTTT. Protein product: CASSGTGNYNSPLHF. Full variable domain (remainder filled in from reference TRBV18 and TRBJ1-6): NAGVMQNPRHLVRRRGQEARLRCSPMKGHSHVYWYRQLPEEGLKFMVYLQKENIIDESGMPKERFSAEFPKEGPSILRIQQVVRGDSAAYFCASSGTGNYNSPLHFGNGTRLTVT.

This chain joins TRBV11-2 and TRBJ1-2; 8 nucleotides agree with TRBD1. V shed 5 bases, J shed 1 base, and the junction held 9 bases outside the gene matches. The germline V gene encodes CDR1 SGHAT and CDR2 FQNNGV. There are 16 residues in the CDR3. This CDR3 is CASSRTGTGDNYGYTF. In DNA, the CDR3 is TGTGCCAGCAGCCGAACCGGGACAGGTGATAACTATGGCTACACCTTC.

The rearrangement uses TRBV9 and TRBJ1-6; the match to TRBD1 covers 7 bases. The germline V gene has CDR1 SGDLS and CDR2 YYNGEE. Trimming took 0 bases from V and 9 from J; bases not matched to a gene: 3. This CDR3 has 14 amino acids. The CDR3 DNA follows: TGTGCCAGCAGCGTAGGAGGACAGGTTTCACCCCTCCACTTT. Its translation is CASSVGGQVSPLHF.

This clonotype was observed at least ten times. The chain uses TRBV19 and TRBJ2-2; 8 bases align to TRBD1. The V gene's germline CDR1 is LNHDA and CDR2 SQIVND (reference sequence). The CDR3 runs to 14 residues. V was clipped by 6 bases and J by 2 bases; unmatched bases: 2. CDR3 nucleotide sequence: TGTGCCAGTAGGGGACAGGAAAACACCGGGGAGCTGTTTTTT. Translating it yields CASRGQENTGELFF.

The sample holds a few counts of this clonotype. CDR3 residues: CASSPPHRQGGGEQFF. The CDR3 DNA reads as TGTGCCAGCAGCCCGCCACATAGACAGGGGGGTGGTGAGCAGTTCTTC. The chain links TRBV11-3 to TRBJ2-1; 9 nucleotides agree with TRBD1. The CDR3 has 16 residues. J was trimmed by 9 bases and V by 5 bases; bases with no gene match: 14. Germline CDR1 and CDR2: SGHNT and YENEEA.

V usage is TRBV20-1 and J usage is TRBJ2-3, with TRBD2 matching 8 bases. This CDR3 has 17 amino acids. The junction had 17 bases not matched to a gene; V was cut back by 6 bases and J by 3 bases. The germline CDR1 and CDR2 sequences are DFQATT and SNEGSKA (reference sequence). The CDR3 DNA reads TGCAGTGCCAGCTCACCATCTCTCGAGCGGGAGACAGATACGCAGTATTTT. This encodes CSASSPSLERETDTQYF.

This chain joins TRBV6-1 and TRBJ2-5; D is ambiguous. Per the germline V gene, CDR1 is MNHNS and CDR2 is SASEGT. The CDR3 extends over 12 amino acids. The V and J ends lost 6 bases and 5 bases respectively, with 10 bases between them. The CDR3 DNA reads TGTGCCAGCAGCATAAGAGCTGAGACCCAGTACTTC. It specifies CASSIRAETQYF.

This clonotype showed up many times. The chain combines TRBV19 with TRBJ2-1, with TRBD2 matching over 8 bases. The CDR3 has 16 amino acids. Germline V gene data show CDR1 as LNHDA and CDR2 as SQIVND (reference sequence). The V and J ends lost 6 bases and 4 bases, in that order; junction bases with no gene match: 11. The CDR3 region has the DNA TGTGCCAGTAGCTGGGGGGCGGGGGGACCTTACAATGAGCAGTTCTTC. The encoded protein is CASSWGAGGPYNEQFF. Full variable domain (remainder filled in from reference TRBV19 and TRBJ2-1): DGGITQSPKYLFRKEGQNVTLSCEQNLNHDAMYWYRQDPGQGLRLIYYSQIVNDFQKGDIAEGYSVSREKKESFPLTVTSAQKNPTAFYLCASSWGAGGPYNEQFFGPGTRLTVL.

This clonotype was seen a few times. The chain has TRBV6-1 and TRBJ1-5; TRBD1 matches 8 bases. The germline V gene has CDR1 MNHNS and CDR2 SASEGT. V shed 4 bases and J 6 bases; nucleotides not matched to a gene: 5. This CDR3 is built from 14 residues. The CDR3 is CASSGRGHSQPQHF. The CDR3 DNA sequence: TGTGCCAGCAGTGGCAGGGGGCATAGTCAGCCCCAGCATTTT.

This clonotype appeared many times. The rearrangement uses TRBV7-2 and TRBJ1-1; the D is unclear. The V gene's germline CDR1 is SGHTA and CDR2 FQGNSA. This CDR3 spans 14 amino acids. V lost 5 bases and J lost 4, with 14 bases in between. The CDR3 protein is CASSIGSSGTEAFF. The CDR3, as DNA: TGTGCCAGCAGCATAGGTTCCTCAGGCACTGAAGCTTTCTTT.